Listed here are 21 T cell receptor beta chains from one sample, sequenced in a study of T cell responses to AZD1222 COVID-19 vaccine. The data were produced by immunoSEQ multiplex PCR, yet TCRdb's version contains in-frame clones alone and is incomplete. The sample has 190,000 or so clones, about 94% seen once; the top ten hold around 1%. The material sequenced was peripheral blood, taken 28 days after the second AZD1222 dose. The receptors originated from an adult who received the AZD1222 COVID-19 vaccine.

Here the CDR3 DNA reads TGTGCCAGTAGTATGGGGACAGAAATTAATTCACCCCTCCACTTT. Residues: CASSMGTEINSPLHF. This rearrangement joins TRBV19 to TRBJ1-6; TRBD1 aligns across 7 bases. The germline V gene encodes CDR1 LNHDA and CDR2 SQIVND (reference sequence). This CDR3 has 15 residues. Trimming at V came to 3 bases and at J to 6 bases, leaving 5 bases not matched to a gene.

The chain is built from TRBV5-1 and TRBJ1-4, with 7 bases fitting TRBD1. Germline trimming cut 4 bases from V and 3 bases from J; bases unmatched to any gene: 6. The CDR3 sequence is 15 residues long. CDR1 SGHRS and CDR2 YFSETQ come from the germline V gene. In DNA, the CDR3 is TGCGCCAGCAGCCGGGACAGCCAATCTAATGAAAAACTGTTTTTT. Translated, it gives CASSRDSQSNEKLFF.

The gene calls are TRBV4-1 and TRBJ2-7, with D possibly matching TRBD2 (6 bases). Trimming left V 1 base short and J 2 bases short, with 15 bases between. Germline V gene lookup returns CDR1 MGHRA and CDR2 YSYEKL. This CDR3 is 16 amino acids long. The CDR3 here is CASSQGPSGSAYEQYF. Here the CDR3 DNA reads TGCGCCAGCAGCCAAGGGCCCAGCGGGTCAGCCTACGAGCAGTACTTC.

This chain links TRBV6-5 with TRBJ1-5; 7 bases line up with TRBD1. This CDR3 contains 14 residues. Germline trimming cut 6 bases from V and 6 bases from J; bases unmatched to any gene: 8. CDR1 and CDR2 (germline): MNHEY, SVGAGI. The CDR3 DNA reads as TGTGCCAGCAGCCGACAGGGCGCGGGTCAGCCCCAGCATTTT. It translates to CASSRQGAGQPQHF.

The chain is built from TRBV3-1 (or the pseudogene TRBV3-2) and TRBJ2-1, with 8 bases that match TRBD2. The J segment lost 5 bases and the V segment lost 4 bases, leaving 10 bases of the junction unmatched. The CDR3 covers 16 residues. CDR1 LGHDT and CDR2 YNNKEL come from the germline V gene (reference sequence). CDR3 coding DNA: TGTGCCAGCAGCCGCAACGAGGGACTAGGGGACAATGAGCAGTTCTTC. Translation gives CASSRNEGLGDNEQFF.

The chain couples TRBV12-3 or TRBV12-4 to TRBJ1-2; D possibly corresponds to TRBD1 (5 bases). This CDR3 is 13 amino acids long. Between the trimmed V and J ends, which lost 6 bases and 6 bases, there was a span of 14 bases. The CDR3 reads CASSRGPGNGYTF. The CDR3 region has the DNA TGTGCCAGCAGCCGGGGACCTGGAAATGGCTACACCTTC.

The chain combines TRBV5-4 with TRBJ2-4; 7 positions match TRBD1. The V gene's germline CDR1 is SGHNT and CDR2 YYREEE (reference sequence). The CDR3 runs 16 residues. Trimming removed 9 bases from V and 0 bases from J; junction bases left unmatched: 12. This CDR3 reads CATATNRGEAKNIQYF. Written as DNA, the CDR3 is TGTGCCACCGCGACAAACAGGGGAGAAGCCAAAAACATTCAGTACTTC.

The V and J genes are TRBV4-1 and TRBJ1-4, with D perhaps TRBD1 (5 bases). The CDR3 sequence is 16 residues long. V dropped 4 bases and J dropped 2 bases, with 14 bases sitting between them. Germline CDR1 reads MGHRA; CDR2 reads YSYEKL. The CDR3 coding sequence is TGCGCCAGCAGCCGGGGACTGGGCTTTACTAATGAAAAACTGTTTTTT. Amino acid sequence: CASSRGLGFTNEKLFF.

The genes are TRBV9 and TRBJ2-5, with D tentatively TRBD1 or TRBD2 (7 bases each). Looked up from germline, CDR1 is SGDLS and CDR2 is YYNGEE. V lost 5 bases to trimming and J lost 5 bases, with 16 bases between them. The CDR3 has 14 amino acids. The chain's CDR3 is CASRAGQPPETQYF. Written as DNA, the CDR3 is TGTGCCAGCAGAGCGGGACAGCCCCCCGAGACCCAGTACTTC.

The CDR3 loop reads CSARPNYGYTF. As DNA, the CDR3 is TGCAGTGCTAGACCTAACTATGGCTACACCTTC. The V and J genes are TRBV20-1 and TRBJ1-2, with D uncertain. The V gene's germline CDR1 is DFQATT and CDR2 SNEGSKA (reference sequence). This CDR3 has 11 residues. Trimming removed 2 bases from V and 0 bases from J, with 1 base in between.

The chain carries TRBV6-5 and TRBJ2-1, with 7 bases lining up with TRBD1. V lost 5 bases and J lost 7; bases outside the gene matches: 8. The germline gives CDR1 MNHEY, CDR2 SVGAGI. There are 14 residues in the CDR3. CDR3: CASSIRTGRNEQFF. The CDR3 nucleotides are TGTGCCAGCAGTATCCGGACAGGCCGTAATGAGCAGTTCTTC.

The chain couples TRBV7-2 to TRBJ1-5; D call uncertain. Trimming took 6 bases from V and 6 from J, leaving 12 bases between them. This CDR3 has 13 amino acids. Germline lookup yields CDR1 SGHTA and CDR2 FQGNSA. This CDR3 reads CASSQLEGQPQHF. The CDR3 DNA is TGTGCCAGCAGTCAATTGGAGGGTCAGCCCCAGCATTTT. The full variable domain, with the rest looked up from reference TRBV7-2 and TRBJ1-5, is GAGVSQSPSNKVTEKGKDVELRCDPISGHTALYWYRQSLGQGLEFLIYFQGNSAPDKSGLPSDRFSAERTGGSVSTLTIQRTQQEDSAVYLCASSQLEGQPQHFGDGTRLSIL.

The rearrangement joins TRBV6-5 to TRBJ1-5; 10 bases agree with TRBD1. J gave up 5 bases and V 4 bases, and 5 bases lay outside the gene matches. CDR1 MNHEY and CDR2 SVGAGI come from the germline V gene. This CDR3 is built from 15 residues. The CDR3 region is CASSSLGTGDQPQHF. The CDR3 DNA sequence: TGTGCCAGCAGTTCGCTGGGGACAGGGGATCAGCCCCAGCATTTT.

The V and J genes are TRBV18 and TRBJ1-1; 11 nucleotides line up with TRBD1. The J segment lost 5 bases and the V segment lost 2 bases, leaving 4 bases of the junction unmatched. There are 15 residues in the CDR3. Per the germline V gene, CDR1 is KGHSH and CDR2 is LQKENI. The CDR3 nucleotides are TGTGCCAGCTCACCAGCTAGGGACAGGGGGACTGAAGCTTTCTTT. Encoded protein: CASSPARDRGTEAFF.

The rearrangement uses TRBV5-4 and TRBJ2-7; D gene ambiguous. Germline values: CDR1 SGHNT, CDR2 YYREEE (reference sequence). Trimming left V 4 bases short and J 2 bases short, with 13 bases between. The CDR3 extends over 14 amino acids. For the CDR3, the DNA is TGTGCCAGCAGCCCGACCGAAAGACCCTACGAGCAGTACTTC. Amino acid sequence: CASSPTERPYEQYF.

The chain is built from TRBV18 and TRBJ1-2, with no clear D. The CDR3 loop spans 14 amino acids. Deletions cut 4 bases from V and 0 bases from J, with 9 bases between. Germline loops: CDR1 KGHSH, CDR2 LQKENI. CDR3 sequence reads: CASSLAFPNYGYTF. CDR3 in DNA: TGTGCCAGCTCACTTGCGTTCCCTAACTATGGCTACACCTTC. Full variable domain (outside the CDR3, taken from reference TRBV18 and TRBJ1-2): NAGVMQNPRHLVRRRGQEARLRCSPMKGHSHVYWYRQLPEEGLKFMVYLQKENIIDESGMPKERFSAEFPKEGPSILRIQQVVRGDSAAYFCASSLAFPNYGYTFGSGTRLTVV.

This chain uses TRBV2 with TRBJ1-4; D may be TRBD1 (5 bases). Per the germline V gene, CDR1 is SNHLY and CDR2 is FYNNEI. The CDR3 has 14 amino acids. The V end lost 7 bases, the J end lost 5 bases, and 14 bases lay between the germline ends. The CDR3 coding sequence is TGTGCCAGCAATAAGGGACCGCTAAATGAAAAACTGTTTTTT. Its protein is CASNKGPLNEKLFF.

Turning to this clone: This same CDR3 is encoded by further DNA sequences in the sample. V gene TRBV5-1 combines with J gene TRBJ2-2; D possibly corresponds to TRBD1 (6 bases). This CDR3 has 15 amino acids. The germline V gene encodes CDR1 SGHRS and CDR2 YFSETQ. Trimming took 0 bases from V and 3 from J, leaving 9 bases between them. In DNA form, the CDR3 reads TGCGCCAGCAGCTTGGTCGCAGGGGACACCGGGGAGCTGTTTTTT. Protein sequence: CASSLVAGDTGELFF.

This chain uses TRBV27 with TRBJ2-7; 7 bases agree with TRBD1. Unmatched junction bases numbered 10, after V lost 4 bases and J lost 4 bases. The CDR3 has 15 amino acids. CDR1 MNHEY and CDR2 SMNVEV come from the germline V gene (reference sequence). CDR3 DNA sequence: TGTGCCAGCAGTTCGGGGACAGTACACTTTTACGAGCAGTACTTC. This gives the protein CASSSGTVHFYEQYF.

This clone has only one observation. The chain couples TRBV5-4 to TRBJ2-1; 16 nucleotides line up with TRBD2. The V gene's germline CDR1 is SGHNT and CDR2 YYREEE (reference sequence). Trimming removed 3 bases from V and 4 bases from J; junction bases left unmatched: 7. CDR3 length: 18 amino acids. CDR3 sequence reads: CASSSGLAGGRAYNEQFF. CDR3 nucleotide sequence: TGTGCCAGCAGCTCGGGACTAGCGGGGGGGCGGGCGTACAATGAGCAGTTCTTC.

The rearrangement uses TRBV18 and TRBJ1-1; 10 nucleotides agree with TRBD1. Germline V gene lookup returns CDR1 KGHSH and CDR2 LQKENI. The CDR3 is 14 amino acids. V lost 4 bases and J lost 3; bases outside the gene matches: 2. CDR3 sequence (DNA): TGTGCCAGCTCACAGGGACAGGGGCACACTGAAGCTTTCTTT. Amino acids: CASSQGQGHTEAFF.